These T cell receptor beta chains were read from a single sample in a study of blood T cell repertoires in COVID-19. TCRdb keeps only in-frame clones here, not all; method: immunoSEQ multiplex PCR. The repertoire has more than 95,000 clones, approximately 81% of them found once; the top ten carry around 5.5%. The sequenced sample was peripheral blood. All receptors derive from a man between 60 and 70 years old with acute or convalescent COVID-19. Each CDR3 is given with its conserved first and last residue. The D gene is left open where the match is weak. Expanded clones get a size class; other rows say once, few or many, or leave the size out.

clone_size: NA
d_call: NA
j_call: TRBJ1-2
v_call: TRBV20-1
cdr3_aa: CSAQGGSSYTF
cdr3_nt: TGCAGTGCACAGGGAGGGTCTAGCTACACCTTC

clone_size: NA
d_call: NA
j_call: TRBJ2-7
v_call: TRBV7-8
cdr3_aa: CASTPWGGALSEQYF
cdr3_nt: TGTGCCAGTACTCCATGGGGGGGGGCCCTCTCCGAGCAGTACTTC

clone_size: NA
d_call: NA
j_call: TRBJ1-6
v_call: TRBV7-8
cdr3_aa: CASSPRDIVLDSPLHF
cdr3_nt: TGTGCCAGCAGCCCCCGGGACATAGTCCTGGATTCACCCCTCCACTTT

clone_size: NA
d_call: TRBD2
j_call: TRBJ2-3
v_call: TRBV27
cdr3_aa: CASGLLSGSIVDTQYF
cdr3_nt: TGTGCCAGCGGACTTCTTAGCGGGAGTATAGTAGATACGCAGTATTTT

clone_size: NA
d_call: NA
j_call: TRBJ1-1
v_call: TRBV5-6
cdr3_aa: CASSLTADMNTEAFF
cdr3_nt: TGTGCCAGCAGCTTGACAGCCGACATGAACACTGAAGCTTTCTTT

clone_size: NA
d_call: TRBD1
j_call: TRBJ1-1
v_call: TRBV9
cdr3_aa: CASSGQGGYTEAFF
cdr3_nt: TGTGCCAGCAGCGGACAGGGGGGCTACACTGAAGCTTTCTTT

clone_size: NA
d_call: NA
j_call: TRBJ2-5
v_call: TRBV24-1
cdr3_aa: CATSDLLGSGGQETQYF
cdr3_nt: TGTGCCACCAGTGATTTACTGGGTTCAGGGGGGCAAGAGACCCAGTACTTC

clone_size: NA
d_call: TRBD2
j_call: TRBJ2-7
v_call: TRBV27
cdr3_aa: CASSYGTSTAEQYF
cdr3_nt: TGTGCCAGCAGCTACGGGACTAGCACAGCCGAGCAGTACTTC

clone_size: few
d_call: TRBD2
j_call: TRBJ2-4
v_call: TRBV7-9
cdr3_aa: CASSLGTSGNLAKNIQYF
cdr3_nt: TGTGCCAGCAGCTTGGGGACTAGCGGAAATCTAGCCAAAAACATTCAGTACTTC

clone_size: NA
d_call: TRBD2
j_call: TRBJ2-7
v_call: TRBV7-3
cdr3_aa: CASSRTSGNDEQYF
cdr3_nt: TGTGCCAGCAGCCGGACTAGCGGGAATGACGAGCAGTACTTC

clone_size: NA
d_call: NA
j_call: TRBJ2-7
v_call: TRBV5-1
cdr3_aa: CASSLGAGSAYEQYF
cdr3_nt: TGCGCCAGCAGCCTGGGGGCCGGGAGCGCCTACGAGCAGTACTTC

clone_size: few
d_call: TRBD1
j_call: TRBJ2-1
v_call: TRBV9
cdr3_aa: CASSGRGRQGALNEQFF
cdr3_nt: TGTGCCAGCAGCGGGAGGGGGCGACAGGGGGCTCTCAATGAGCAGTTCTTC

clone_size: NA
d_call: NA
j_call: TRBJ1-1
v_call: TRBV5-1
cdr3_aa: CASSTGLNTEAFF
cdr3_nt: TGCGCCAGCAGCACTGGACTAAACACTGAAGCTTTCTTT

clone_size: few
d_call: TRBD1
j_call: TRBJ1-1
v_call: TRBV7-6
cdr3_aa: CASSPGTGGVRTEAFF
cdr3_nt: TGTGCCAGCAGCCCCGGGACAGGGGGGGTCCGCACTGAAGCTTTCTTT

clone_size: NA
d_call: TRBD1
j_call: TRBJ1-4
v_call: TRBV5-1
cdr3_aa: CASSQGQGSDREKLFF
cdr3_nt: TGCGCCAGCAGCCAGGGACAGGGGAGTGATAGAGAAAAACTGTTTTTT

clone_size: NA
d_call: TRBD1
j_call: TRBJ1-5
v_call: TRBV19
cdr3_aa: CASIKGQGYFEPQHF
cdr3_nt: TGTGCCAGTATAAAGGGACAGGGCTATTTCGAGCCCCAGCATTTT

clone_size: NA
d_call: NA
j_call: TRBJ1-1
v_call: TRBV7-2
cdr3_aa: CASTLIDIGTEAFF
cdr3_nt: TGTGCCAGCACCCTAATTGACATAGGCACTGAAGCTTTCTTT

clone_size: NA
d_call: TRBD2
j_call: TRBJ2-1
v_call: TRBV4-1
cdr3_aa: CASSSRTSGISYNEQFF
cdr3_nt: TGCGCCAGCAGCTCCCGGACTAGCGGAATCTCCTACAATGAGCAGTTCTTC

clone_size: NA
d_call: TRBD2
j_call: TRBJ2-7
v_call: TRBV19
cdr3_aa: CASSLSGSLHEQYF
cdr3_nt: TGTGCCAGTAGTCTGAGCGGGAGTCTTCACGAGCAGTACTTC